This entry features one T cell receptor beta chain sequence. The table came from immunoSEQ multiplex PCR; TCRdb's copy has only in-frame clones and leaves some out. Of about 1.4 million clones listed, 95% to 97% are singletons. This entry comes from a study of shared clonotypes between healthy human individuals. V shed 5 bases, J shed 9 bases, and the junction held 12 bases outside the gene matches. Germline V gene data show CDR1 as WNHNN and CDR2 as SYGVQD (reference sequence). CDR3 length equals 16 residues. The origin of this receptor is a man aged 30 to 39 in good health. The chain combines TRBV10-1 with TRBJ2-1; 11 bases are shared with TRBD2. Input material: naive CD4+ T cells sorted from blood. Subset reported: CD45RA+ positively selected. The CDR3 DNA reads TGCGCCAGCAGTCCTATAGCGGGAGGGGCCCAGGGTGAGCAGTTCTTC. This translates into CASSPIAGGAQGEQFF.